This entry lists 25 T cell receptor beta chains sequenced from one sample in a study of patients and donors after allogeneic stem cell transplantation. TCRdb fed the RT-PCR reads into MiXCR, producing one record per CDR3 protein. The repertoire has under 200,000 distinct CDR3 sequences, about 30% of them found once; the top ten carry roughly 3.2%. The sequenced sample consisted of blood, either unsorted or a sorted T cell fraction (not recorded which). The receptors derive from a human donor who was either an allogeneic HSCT recipient or a stem cell or donor lymphocyte infusion donor (not recorded which). It is not recorded whose cells these are; they may come from a transplant donor.

This clonotype was seen repeatedly, ten times or more. This chain connects TRBV7-9 to TRBJ1-6; D ambiguous. CDR1 is SEHNR, CDR2 FQNEAQ, per germline (reference sequence). This CDR3 is built from 12 residues. Trimming stripped 5 bases from V and 9 bases from J, with 8 bases between. The CDR3 reads CASSLEASPLHF. In nucleotides, the CDR3 is TGTGCCAGCAGCCTCGAAGCTTCACCCCTCCACTTT.

In this sample, this clonotype turned up a few times. V and J are TRBV14 and TRBJ1-1; D call uncertain. This CDR3 is built from 14 residues. V lost 4 bases, J lost 2 bases, and 11 bases lay in between. Germline CDR1 reads SGHDN; CDR2 reads FVKESK. The CDR3 region is CASSLLDRNTEAFF. In DNA, the CDR3 is TGTGCCAGCAGCCTATTGGACCGAAACACTGAAGCTTTCTTT. The whole variable domain, filled in from reference TRBV14 and TRBJ1-1, reads EAGVTQFPSHSVIEKGQTVTLRCDPISGHDNLYWYRRVMGKEIKFLLHFVKESKQDESGMPNNRFLAERTGGTYSTLKVQPAELEDSGVYFCASSLLDRNTEAFFGQGTRLTVV.

The sample holds many counts of this clonotype. This chain connects TRBV20-1 to TRBJ1-2, with D possibly being TRBD1 (5 bases). There are 14 residues in the CDR3. Germline V gene lookup returns CDR1 DFQATT and CDR2 SNEGSKA (reference sequence). The V gene lost 3 bases and the J gene lost 5 bases, with 16 bases spanning the gap. The CDR3 sequence: CSASPQGRRYGYTF. CDR3 bases: TGCAGTGCTAGCCCCCAGGGAAGGCGGTATGGCTACACCTTC.

This clonotype turned up a few times. The chain couples TRBV5-1 to TRBJ2-7; possible D gene TRBD2, 5 bases. The CDR3 is 15 residues long. Between the trimmed V and J ends, which lost 3 bases and 4 bases, there was a span of 17 bases. In germline, CDR1 is SGHRS, CDR2 YFSETQ. The CDR3 loop is CASSSTPGNNYEQYF. The CDR3 nucleotides read TGCGCCAGCAGCTCCACCCCCGGGAACAATTACGAGCAGTACTTC. Full variable domain (outside the CDR3, taken from reference TRBV5-1 and TRBJ2-7): KAGVTQTPRYLIKTRGQQVTLSCSPISGHRSVSWYQQTPGQGLQFLFEYFSETQRNKGNFPGRFSGRQFSNSRSEMNVSTLELGDSALYLCASSSTPGNNYEQYFGPGTRLTVT.

This clonotype was recorded at least ten times. The chain has TRBV12-3 or TRBV12-4 and TRBJ1-2; no definite D call. There are 8 residues in the CDR3. V lost 9 bases and J lost 12, with 8 bases in between. CDR3: CASRGNTF. CDR3 nucleotide sequence: TGTGCCAGTAGAGGGAACACCTTC.

This clonotype was counted many times. The chain combines TRBV29-1 with TRBJ1-2; D unclear. CDR3 length: 13 amino acids. Germline CDR1 is SQVTM and CDR2 is ANQGSEA. Trimming took off 3 bases at V and 2 bases at J, with 10 bases between the two ends. In DNA, the CDR3 is TGCAGCGTTGACCAAGGGATGAACTATGGCTACACCTTC. Translation: CSVDQGMNYGYTF.

As regards this clonotype: The junction and the germline gene differ at one end; a read error may be behind it. The J gene is TRBJ2-7, the V gene TRBV7-8; D is possibly TRBD1 (6 bases). The CDR3 totals 14 residues. Germline-derived CDR1 and CDR2 are SGHVS and FQNEAQ. The CDR3 reads CASSLLGDPGTTFF. The CDR3 nucleotides are TGTGCCAGCAGCTTATTAGGAGACCCCGGGACAACTTTTTTC. Combining the CDR3 with reference TRBV7-8 and TRBJ2-7 gives the whole variable domain GAGVSQSPRYKVAKRGQDVALRCDPISGHVSLFWYQQALGQGPEFLTYFQNEAQLDKSGLPSDRFFAERPEGSVSTLKIQRTQQEDSAVYLCASSLLGDPGTTFFGPGTRLTVT.

The V gene is TRBV20-1, the J gene TRBJ1-2; D gene ambiguous. From germline, CDR1 is DFQATT and CDR2 SNEGSKA (reference sequence). This CDR3 has 11 amino acids. Trimming left V 5 bases short and J 8 bases short, with 12 bases between. CDR3 region: CSASKSTGYTF. For the CDR3, the DNA is TGCAGTGCTTCCAAAAGCACGGGCTACACCTTC.

CDR3 DNA sequence: TGTGCCAGCAGTGGACTAGCGGGCGTCTACAATGAGCAGTTCTTC. It codes for CASSGLAGVYNEQFF. The chain uses TRBV6-1 and TRBJ2-1; 10 nucleotides align to TRBD2. CDR1 is MNHNS and CDR2 is SASEGT in the germline V gene. With V trimmed by 4 bases and J by 3 bases, 3 bases remained unmatched. CDR3 size: 15 residues.

The table lists this clonotype with a few counts. The chain couples TRBV5-1 to TRBJ2-1; 15 nucleotides agree with TRBD2. J was trimmed by 11 bases and V by 4 bases; bases with no gene match: 4. The CDR3 has 14 amino acids. The germline V gene encodes CDR1 SGHRS and CDR2 YFSETQ. CDR3 amino acids: CASSKGLAGGKQFF. The CDR3 coding sequence is TGCGCCAGCAGCAAGGGACTAGCGGGAGGCAAGCAGTTCTTC.

The chain combines TRBV27 with TRBJ2-1, with D maybe TRBD1 (6 bases). The V gene lost 1 base and the J gene lost 5 bases, with 9 bases spanning the gap. CDR1 and CDR2 from the germline V gene are MNHEY and SMNVEV (reference sequence). The CDR3 sequence is 14 residues long. The CDR3 DNA is TGTGCCAGCAGTTTATGGCAGGGGCACAATGAGCAGTTCTTC. This translates into CASSLWQGHNEQFF.

The rearrangement joins TRBV14 to TRBJ1-3; D remains unclear. The CDR3 sequence is 14 residues long. Germline loops: CDR1 SGHDN, CDR2 FVKESK. Trimming stripped 3 bases from V and 2 bases from J, with 8 bases between. The CDR3 spells CASSQWGTGNTIYF. In DNA form, the CDR3 reads TGTGCCAGCAGCCAGTGGGGTACTGGAAACACCATATATTTT.

The V gene is TRBV6-1, the J gene TRBJ2-7; D remains ambiguous. The CDR3 has 10 amino acids. The germline V and J ends were trimmed by 8 bases and 4 bases, with 6 bases remaining between them. Germline V gives CDR1 MNHNS, CDR2 SASEGT. The CDR3 DNA follows: TGTGCCAGCCTAGGGTACGAGCAGTACTTC. As protein: CASLGYEQYF.

In its sample, this clonotype was seen a few times. The gene calls are TRBV20-1 and TRBJ1-1; a possible D gene is TRBD1 (6 bases). CDR1 and CDR2 from the germline V gene are DFQATT and SNEGSKA (reference sequence). This CDR3 comprises 14 residues. Between the trimmed V and J ends, which lost 2 bases and 3 bases, there was a span of 13 bases. DNA for the CDR3: TGCAGTGCTAGACGAACAGGGAGCGACACTGAAGCTTTCTTT. This gives the protein CSARRTGSDTEAFF.

This clonotype was seen more than once but under ten times. This chain joins TRBV27 and TRBJ2-1, with 9 bases that match TRBD2. Germline trimming cut 3 bases from V and 4 bases from J; bases unmatched to any gene: 10. Germline values: CDR1 MNHEY, CDR2 SMNVEV (reference sequence). The CDR3 totals 17 residues. The CDR3 reads CASSFPPLAGAYNEQFF. As DNA, the CDR3 is TGTGCCAGCAGTTTCCCTCCCTTAGCGGGAGCTTACAATGAGCAGTTCTTC.

This chain links TRBV4-1 with TRBJ1-2; D not certain. The CDR3 totals 16 residues. The germline gives CDR1 MGHRA, CDR2 YSYEKL. Trimming stripped 1 base from V and 4 bases from J, with 16 bases between. The CDR3 DNA sequence: TGCGCCAGCAGCCAAGGGATCAAGGGTAAAGGCTATGGCTACACCTTC. It translates to CASSQGIKGKGYGYTF.

The chain uses TRBV24-1 and TRBJ2-5, with no clear D. The V end was cut by 2 bases, the J end by 5 bases, with 8 bases between. From germline, CDR1 is KGHDR and CDR2 SFDVKD. The CDR3 runs 13 residues. CDR3 region: CATSDYDGETQYF. As DNA, the CDR3 is TGTGCCACCAGTGATTATGATGGGGAGACCCAGTACTTC.

CDR3 sequence (DNA): TGTGCCAGCAGGGCGGTAGACGACAATGAGCAGTTCTTC. The encoded protein is CASRAVDDNEQFF. This sequence joins TRBV12-3 or TRBV12-4 and TRBJ2-1; unclear D gene. V was trimmed by 6 bases and J by 5 bases, leaving 11 bases between them. The CDR3 contains 13 residues.

The V call is TRBV7-6, the J call TRBJ2-3, with TRBD1 matching 9 bases. The V gene's germline CDR1 is SGHVS and CDR2 FNYEAQ. The CDR3 loop spans 16 amino acids. V lost 5 bases and J lost 0; bases outside the gene matches: 6. The CDR3 DNA is TGTGCCAGCAGCAGCCGACAGGGGGGGAGCACAGATACGCAGTATTTT. The encoded protein is CASSSRQGGSTDTQYF. The full variable domain, with the rest looked up from reference TRBV7-6 and TRBJ2-3, is GAGVSQSPRYKVTKRGQDVALRCDPISGHVSLYWYRQALGQGPEFLTYFNYEAQQDKSGLPNDRFSAERPEGSISTLTIQRTEQRDSAMYRCASSSRQGGSTDTQYFGPGTRLTVL.

The sample holds a few counts of this clonotype. The chain employs TRBV7-2 and TRBJ1-5; 11 bases agree with TRBD1. This CDR3 region has 17 residues. Germline-derived CDR1 and CDR2 are SGHTA and FQGNSA. J gave up 6 bases and V 5 bases, and 12 bases lay outside the gene matches. CDR3 in amino acids: CASSIGTGGKVRQPQHF. In DNA form, the CDR3 reads TGTGCCAGCAGCATCGGGACAGGGGGTAAGGTGCGTCAGCCCCAGCATTTT.

This clonotype came up a few times. The V call is TRBV4-1, the J call TRBJ1-3; D gene uncertain. Trimming removed 4 bases from V and 2 bases from J, with 18 bases in between. This CDR3 contains 17 residues. The V gene's germline CDR1 is MGHRA and CDR2 YSYEKL. The CDR3 nucleotides read TGCGCCAGCAGCCCCTGGAGGACCCCTGGCCCTGGAAACACCATATATTTT. Its translation is CASSPWRTPGPGNTIYF.

J is TRBJ2-7 and V is TRBV24-1; D is undetermined. The germline CDR1 and CDR2 sequences are KGHDR and SFDVKD. The CDR3 loop spans 14 amino acids. Trimming left V 7 bases short and J 5 bases short, with 17 bases between. The DNA for the CDR3 is TGTGCCACCAGCGCCCACAATACCCCCGACGAGCAGTACTTC. Its translation: CATSAHNTPDEQYF.

A few counts support this clonotype. The rearrangement links TRBV30 to TRBJ1-5; D gene unclear. The germline V gene has CDR1 GTSNPN and CDR2 SVGIG (reference sequence). The CDR3 length is 17 residues. Trimming took off 0 bases at V and 7 bases at J, with 22 bases between the two ends. This CDR3 reads CAWSVGGDPDLGQPQHF. The CDR3 nucleotides read TGTGCCTGGAGTGTAGGTGGTGACCCAGACCTAGGACAGCCCCAGCATTTT.

The chain joins TRBV24-1 to TRBJ2-1; possibly TRBD2 for D (5 bases). V lost 0 bases and J lost 1, with 9 bases in between. CDR1 KGHDR and CDR2 SFDVKD come from the germline V gene. The CDR3 has 16 residues. The CDR3 is CATSDLQAVSYNEQFF. In nucleotides, the CDR3 is TGTGCCACCAGTGATTTGCAAGCGGTATCCTACAATGAGCAGTTCTTC.

A word on this clonotype: A read error may account for a junction end that differs from germline. The rearrangement uses TRBV9 and TRBJ2-7; perhaps TRBD2 as D (5 bases). The CDR3 is 14 amino acids. Germline CDR1 reads SGDLS; CDR2 reads YYNGEE. The CDR3 region is CAGSPTGLLYEQYF. CDR3 sequence (DNA): TGTGCCGGCAGCCCGACGGGATTGCTCTACGAGCAGTACTTC.